A single sample is the source of the 9 T cell receptor beta chains below, sequenced in a study of blood T cell repertoires in COVID-19. Sequencing used immunoSEQ multiplex PCR; TCRdb keeps in-frame clones, though not all of them. The profile shows over 200,000 clones, 80% to 90% of them singletons. Material: peripheral blood. These receptors were collected from a man aged 30-40 years who had recovered from COVID-19.

This clone was counted between two and nine times. The chain combines TRBV5-6 with TRBJ2-2; TRBD1 aligns across 7 bases. CDR1 and CDR2 (germline): SGHDT, YYEEEE. There are 14 residues in the CDR3. With V trimmed by 6 bases and J by 7 bases, 9 bases remained unmatched. Here the CDR3 reads CASTRGMAVGELFF. CDR3 bases: TGTGCCAGCACCAGGGGGATGGCGGTCGGGGAGCTGTTTTTT.

The chain uses TRBV7-2 and TRBJ2-1, with 8 positions matching TRBD2. Germline V gene data show CDR1 as SGHTA and CDR2 as FQGNSA. The junction had 8 bases not matched to a gene; V was cut back by 2 bases and J by 8 bases. The CDR3 spans 15 residues. The CDR3 bases are TGTGCCAGCAGCTTATCGGGGGGGGCCTCGGATGAGCAGTTCTTC. Protein: CASSLSGGASDEQFF.

This clone was seen once. V and J are TRBV4-1 and TRBJ1-2; D unclear. This CDR3 is 15 amino acids long. Germline assignment: CDR1 MGHRA and CDR2 YSYEKL. V was pared by 1 base and J by 0 bases, with 9 bases between. In nucleotides, the CDR3 is TGCGCCAGCAGCCAAGGCGGCCGCCCTAACTATGGCTACACCTTC. Translating it yields CASSQGGRPNYGYTF.

The chain combines TRBV7-2 with TRBJ2-1; 14 bases match TRBD2. This CDR3 has 15 residues. Germline CDR1 is SGHTA and CDR2 is FQGNSA. V lost 5 bases, J lost 8 bases, and 5 bases stayed unmatched. The CDR3 DNA is TGTGCCAGCAGCCTGACTAGCGGGGGGGCGCATGAGCAGTTCTTC. Its protein product is CASSLTSGGAHEQFF.

The rearrangement joins TRBV4-3 to TRBJ2-1; maybe TRBD2 (5 bases). The CDR3 consists of 11 residues. CDR1 is LGHNA and CDR2 is YSLEER in the germline V gene. V dropped 8 bases and J dropped 12 bases, with 14 bases sitting between them. As DNA, the CDR3 is TGCGCCAGCGGACCCCCGGCGGGGCAGTTCTTC. It translates to CASGPPAGQFF.

The chain uses TRBV7-7 and TRBJ2-6, with D tentatively TRBD2 (7 bases). The CDR3 is 14 residues long. V was clipped by 5 bases and J by 11 bases, with 16 bases between them. CDR1 and CDR2 from the germline V gene are SSHAT and FNYEAQ (reference sequence). CDR3 sequence reads: CASSRGGAVDVLTF. The CDR3 DNA reads as TGTGCCAGCAGCAGAGGGGGGGCGGTCGACGTCCTGACTTTC.

The chain recombines TRBV12-3 or TRBV12-4 with TRBJ1-5; D gene uncertain. V was clipped by 7 bases and J by 4 bases, with 11 bases between them. The CDR3 consists of 13 residues. CDR3 sequence reads: CASTLAINQPQHF. In DNA, the CDR3 is TGTGCCAGCACCCTAGCGATAAATCAGCCCCAGCATTTT.

The CDR3 DNA reads as TGTGCCAGCAGCTTACTCTCGGCGGGGTTCACAGATACGCAGTATTTT. Encoded protein: CASSLLSAGFTDTQYF. This chain uses TRBV11-2 with TRBJ2-3; D perhaps matches TRBD2 (6 bases). CDR1 SGHAT and CDR2 FQNNGV come from the germline V gene. Trimming removed 2 bases from V and 2 bases from J, with 14 bases in between. The CDR3 extends over 16 amino acids.

V is TRBV29-1 and J is TRBJ2-7, with a tentative D call TRBD1 (6 bases). The CDR3 covers 16 residues. In germline, CDR1 is SQVTM, CDR2 ANQGSEA. Trimming shortened V by 6 bases and J by 3 bases, and 24 bases separated the two germline ends. The CDR3 region has the DNA TGCAGCGTCACGGATTGGACAGATCGAAAGAACTACGAGCAGTACTTC. Translating gives CSVTDWTDRKNYEQYF.